This T cell receptor (beta chain) was obtained from a study of Ad26.COV2.S vaccination and SARS-CoV-2 variants. For the study at large: Donor was one of the participants in the Ad26.COV2.S arm of the COV1001 trial.

The CDR3 runs to 19 residues. V was cut by 0 bases and J by 2 bases, with 20 bases left in between. Germline V lookup: CDR1 LGHNA, CDR2 YSLEER. Method: immunoSEQ multiplex PCR; TCRdb's copy keeps in-frame clones and lacks some. Of about 430,000 clones in the sample, 90% were seen once. Treatment in this sample: some 19 received Ad26.COV2.S at low or high dose, single or two shots; a few received placebo; per-sample allocation not given. Each sample was drawn 63 days after the first injection (of vaccine or placebo). This vaccine is an Ad26 vector that expresses the Wuhan-strain SARS-CoV-2 spike. The gene calls are TRBV4-3 and TRBJ1-5, with D perhaps matching TRBD1 (5 bases). The sample consisted of peripheral blood, taken in a trial of Ad26.COV2.S vaccine versus placebo. This sequence was found in a person aged 18-60 years who received the Ad26.COV2.S COVID-19 vaccine or a placebo. The CDR3 DNA reads TGCGCCAGCAGCCAAGATTCTCGGGACCCCCTGAAAGGCAATCAGCCCCAGCATTTT. Its translation is CASSQDSRDPLKGNQPQHF.